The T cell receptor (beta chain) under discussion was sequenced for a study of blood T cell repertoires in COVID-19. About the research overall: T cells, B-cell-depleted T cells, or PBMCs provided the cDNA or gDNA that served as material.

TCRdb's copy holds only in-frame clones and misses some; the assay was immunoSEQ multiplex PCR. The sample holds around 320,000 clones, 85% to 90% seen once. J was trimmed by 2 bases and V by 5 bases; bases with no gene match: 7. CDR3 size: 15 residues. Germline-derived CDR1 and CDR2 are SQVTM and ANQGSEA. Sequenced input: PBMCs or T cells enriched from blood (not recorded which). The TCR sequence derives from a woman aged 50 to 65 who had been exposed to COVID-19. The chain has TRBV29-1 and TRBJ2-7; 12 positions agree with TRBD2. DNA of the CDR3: TGCAGCGTTCAACTAGCGGGGGGAGGTCCCTACGAGCAGTACTTC. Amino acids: CSVQLAGGGPYEQYF.